The sequence of this TCR beta chain was determined in a study of CD8 T cells in Susac syndrome. The CDR3 has 14 residues. The germline gives CDR1 SGHAT, CDR2 FQNNGV. The trim removed 2 bases at V and 5 bases at J, leaving 1 base unmatched. Reverse transcription of roughly 0.5 to 1 ug RNA used random hexamers. TCRdb itself ran the immunoSEQ multiplex PCR reads through MiXCR, one entry per CDR3 protein. The table has some 200,000 distinct CDR3 sequences, approximately 95% seen once; the top ten hold about 0.15%. V gene TRBV11-2 combines with J gene TRBJ2-7; TRBD2 aligns across 12 bases. This clonotype originated in a human donor with Susac syndrome. Sequenced sample: CD8+ T cells from PBMCs. Here the CDR3 DNA reads TGTGCCAGCAGCTTAACTAGCGGGAGGCACGAGCAGTACTTC. Translation: CASSLTSGRHEQYF.